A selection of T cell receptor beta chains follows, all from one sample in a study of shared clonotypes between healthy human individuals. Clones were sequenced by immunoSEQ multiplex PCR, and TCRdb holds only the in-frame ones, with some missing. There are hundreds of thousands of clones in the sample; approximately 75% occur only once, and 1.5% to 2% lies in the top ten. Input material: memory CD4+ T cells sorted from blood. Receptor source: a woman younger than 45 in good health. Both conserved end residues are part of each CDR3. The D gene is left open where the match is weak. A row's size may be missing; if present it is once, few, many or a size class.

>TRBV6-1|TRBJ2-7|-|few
CASKSYRSYEQYF
TGTGCCAGCAAGAGCTACCGCTCCTACGAGCAGTACTTC
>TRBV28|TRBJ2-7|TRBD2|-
CASSFGLAGVYEQYF
TGTGCCAGCAGTTTTGGGCTAGCGGGGGTCTACGAGCAGTACTTC
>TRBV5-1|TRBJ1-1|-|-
CASSLARPMNTEAFF
TGCGCCAGCAGCTTGGCACGGCCTATGAACACTGAAGCTTTCTTT
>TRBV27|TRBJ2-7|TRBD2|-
CASSLSRTSGRVPLGEQYF
TGTGCCAGCAGTTTATCTCGGACTAGCGGGAGAGTCCCATTGGGCGAGCAGTACTTC
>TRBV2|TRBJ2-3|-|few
CASSELGGPDTQYF
TGTGCCAGCAGTGAACTGGGAGGTCCAGATACGCAGTATTTT
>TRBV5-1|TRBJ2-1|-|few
CASSLAVRLKSDNEQFF
TGCGCCAGCAGCTTGGCCGTCCGGCTGAAGAGCGACAATGAGCAGTTCTTC
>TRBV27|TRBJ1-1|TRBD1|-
CASSQTSWPGTGYGTEAFF
TGTGCCAGCAGTCAAACCTCGTGGCCCGGGACAGGTTATGGCACTGAAGCTTTCTTT
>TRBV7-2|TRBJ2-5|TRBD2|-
CASSLGLAEETQYF
TGTGCCAGCAGCTTGGGACTAGCGGAAGAGACCCAGTACTTC
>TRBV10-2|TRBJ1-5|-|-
CASSQGEGNQPQHF
TGCGCCAGCAGTCAAGGGGAGGGCAATCAGCCCCAGCATTTT
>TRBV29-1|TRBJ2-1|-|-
CSVVGLYVRNNEQFF
TGCAGCGTTGTCGGCTTGTATGTACGGAACAATGAGCAGTTCTTC
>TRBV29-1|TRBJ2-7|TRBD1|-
CSVTPPTGGRYEQYF
TGCAGCGTCACCCCCCCGACAGGGGGTAGATACGAGCAGTACTTC
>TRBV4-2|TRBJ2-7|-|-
CASSQVSGSFYEQYF
TGTGCCAGCAGCCAAGTTTCCGGGAGTTTTTACGAGCAGTACTTC
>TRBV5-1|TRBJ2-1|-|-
CASSRGQENYNEQFF
TGCGCCAGCAGCCGGGGGCAGGAGAACTACAATGAGCAGTTCTTC
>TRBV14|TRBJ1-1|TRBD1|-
CASKRGLDTEAFF
TGTGCCAGCAAAAGGGGGCTGGACACTGAAGCTTTCTTT
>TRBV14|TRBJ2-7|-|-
CASSLQGLSYEQYF
TGTGCCAGCAGCCTACAGGGCTTGTCCTACGAGCAGTACTTC
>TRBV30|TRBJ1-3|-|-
CAWSPPPNSGNTIYF
TGTGCCTGGAGCCCCCCCCCTAACTCTGGAAACACCATATATTTT
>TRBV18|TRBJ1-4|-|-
CASARGIEEKLFF
TGTGCCAGCGCCAGGGGAATTGAGGAAAAACTGTTTTTT
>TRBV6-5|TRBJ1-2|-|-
CASSGPGGPNYGYTF
TGTGCCAGCAGTGGACCGGGAGGACCTAACTATGGCTACACCTTC
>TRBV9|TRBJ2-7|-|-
CASSASTTSRRSSYEQYF
TGTGCCAGCAGCGCCTCAACGACCTCGCGGAGAAGCTCCTACGAGCAGTACTTC
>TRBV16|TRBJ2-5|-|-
CASSQYGSGETQYF
TGTGCCAGCAGCCAATACGGGTCCGGAGAGACCCAGTACTTC
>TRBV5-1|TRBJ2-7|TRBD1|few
CASSPGTGSIGQYF
TGCGCCAGCAGTCCCGGGACAGGGTCTATCGGGCAGTACTTC
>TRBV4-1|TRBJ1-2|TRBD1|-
CASSQGQGDQYGYTF
TGCGCCAGCAGCCAAGGACAGGGGGATCAGTATGGCTACACCTTC
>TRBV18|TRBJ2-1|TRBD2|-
CASSPRLAGMDEQFF
TGTGCCAGCTCACCTCGACTAGCGGGAATGGATGAGCAGTTCTTC
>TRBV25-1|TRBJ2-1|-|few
CASVGGGISHEQFF
TGTGCCAGCGTAGGGGGCGGGATCAGCCATGAGCAGTTCTTC
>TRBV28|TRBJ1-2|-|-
CASSFGAGIVDTF
-
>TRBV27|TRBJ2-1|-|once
CASSTWGESYNEQFF
TGTGCCAGCAGCACCTGGGGTGAGTCCTACAATGAGCAGTTCTTC
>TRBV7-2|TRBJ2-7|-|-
CASSLRLDRKHYEQYF
TGTGCCAGCAGCTTACGGTTGGACCGGAAACACTACGAGCAGTACTTC
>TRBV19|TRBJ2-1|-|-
CASMALVSSSYNEQFF
TGTGCCAGTATGGCCCTCGTTAGCAGCTCCTACAATGAGCAGTTCTTC
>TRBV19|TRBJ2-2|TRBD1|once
CASSSGQGTTGELFF
TGTGCCAGTAGTAGCGGACAGGGGACCACCGGGGAGCTGTTTTTT
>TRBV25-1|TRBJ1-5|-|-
CASSEPGQPQHF
TGTGCCAGCAGTGAACCGGGGCAGCCCCAGCATTTT
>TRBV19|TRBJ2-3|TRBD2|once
CASRGIAGGPFFSTDTQYF
TGTGCCAGTAGAGGTATCGCGGGAGGGCCCTTCTTTAGCACAGATACGCAGTATTTT
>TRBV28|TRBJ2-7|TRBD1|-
CASSLPPGQGSEQYF
TGTGCCAGCAGTTTACCTCCCGGACAGGGATCCGAGCAGTACTTC
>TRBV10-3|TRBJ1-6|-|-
CAISEQGLENSPLHF
TGTGCCATCAGTGAACAGGGTTTGGAGAATTCACCCCTCCACTTT
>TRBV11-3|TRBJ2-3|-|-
CASSSGTYAGTDTQYF
TGTGCCAGCAGCTCCGGGACCTATGCGGGCACAGATACGCAGTATTTT
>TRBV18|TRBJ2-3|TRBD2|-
CASSQAGIGTDTQYF
TGTGCCAGCTCACAAGCGGGGATTGGCACAGATACGCAGTATTTT
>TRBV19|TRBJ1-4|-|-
CASNRATNEKLFF
TGTGCCAGCAACCGAGCTACTAATGAAAAACTGTTTTTT
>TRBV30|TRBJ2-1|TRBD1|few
CAWKATGVNEQFF
TGTGCCTGGAAAGCCACAGGGGTCAATGAGCAGTTCTTC
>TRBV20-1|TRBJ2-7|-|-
CSVGFFYEQYF
TGCAGTGTTGGTTTCTTCTACGAGCAGTACTTC
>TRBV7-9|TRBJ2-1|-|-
CASSLYGVGGRGGEQFF
TGTGCCAGCAGCTTATACGGTGTGGGGGGCAGAGGTGGTGAGCAGTTCTTC
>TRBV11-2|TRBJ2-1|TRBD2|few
CASSLAGGYNEQFF
TGTGCCAGCAGCTTAGCGGGAGGCTACAATGAGCAGTTCTTC
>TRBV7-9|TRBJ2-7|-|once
CASSATGRTYEQYF
TGTGCCAGCAGCGCCACAGGGAGAACCTACGAGCAGTACTTC
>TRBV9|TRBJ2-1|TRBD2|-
CASSGGLAALHEQFF
TGTGCCAGCAGCGGAGGACTAGCGGCCCTTCATGAGCAGTTCTTC
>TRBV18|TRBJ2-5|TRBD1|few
CASSRQGLRTQYF
TGTGCCAGCTCGAGACAGGGATTGAGGACCCAGTACTTC
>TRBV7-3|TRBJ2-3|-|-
CASSHVTDTQYF
TGTGCCAGCAGCCACGTCACAGATACGCAGTATTTT
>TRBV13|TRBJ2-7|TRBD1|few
CASRRQGIYEQYF
TGTGCCAGCAGAAGACAGGGGATATACGAGCAGTACTTC
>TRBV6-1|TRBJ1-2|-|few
CASSVGPAYGYTF
TGTGCCAGCAGTGTAGGGCCCGCCTATGGCTACACCTTC
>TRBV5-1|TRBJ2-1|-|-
CASSLASAQYNEQFF
TGCGCCAGCAGCTTGGCCTCAGCCCAGTACAATGAGCAGTTCTTC
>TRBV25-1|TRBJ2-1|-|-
CASSDPAPETYNEQFF
TGTGCCAGCAGTGACCCCGCCCCAGAAACCTACAATGAGCAGTTCTTC
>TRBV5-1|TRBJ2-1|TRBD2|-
CASSSLAGSYNEQFF
TGCGCCAGCAGCTCGTTAGCGGGGTCCTACAATGAGCAGTTCTTC
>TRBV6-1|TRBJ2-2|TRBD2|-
CVSRRAGVAGELFF
TGTGTCAGCCGCCGCGCGGGAGTCGCCGGGGAGCTGTTTTTT
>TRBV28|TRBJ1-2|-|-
CASSLGGTSNYGYTF
TGTGCCAGCAGTTTAGGAGGGACATCGAACTATGGCTACACCTTC
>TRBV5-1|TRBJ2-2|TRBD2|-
CASSLRTSGTTGELFF
TGCGCCAGCAGCTTGAGGACTAGCGGGACCACCGGGGAGCTGTTTTTT
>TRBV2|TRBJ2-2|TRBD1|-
CASSTTRGLTGELFF
TGTGCCAGCAGTACCACCAGGGGGCTCACCGGGGAGCTGTTTTTT
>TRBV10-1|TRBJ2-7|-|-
CASSLGTHYEQYF
TGCGCCAGCAGCCTCGGGACTCACTACGAGCAGTACTTC
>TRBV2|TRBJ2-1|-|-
CASSEGIYNEQFF
TGTGCCAGCAGTGAAGGCATCTACAATGAGCAGTTCTTC
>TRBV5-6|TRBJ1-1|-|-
CASSLGLEAFF
TGTGCCAGCAGCTTGGGCCTTGAAGCTTTCTTT
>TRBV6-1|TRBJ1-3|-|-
CASTLDSSGNTIYF
TGTGCCAGCACCCTCGACAGCTCTGGAAACACCATATATTTT
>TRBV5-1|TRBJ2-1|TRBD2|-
CASSFRREGEQFF
TGCGCCAGCAGCTTTCGGCGGGAGGGAGAGCAGTTCTTC
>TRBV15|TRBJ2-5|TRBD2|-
CATSRVTGGGAQTQYF
TGTGCCACCAGCAGAGTAACGGGAGGGGGGGCTCAGACCCAGTACTTC